Each of the 18 T cell receptor beta chains below was sequenced from the same sample in a study of shared clonotypes between healthy human individuals. TCRdb keeps only in-frame clones here, not all; method: immunoSEQ multiplex PCR. The sample carries around 1.4 million clones, approximately 98.5% recorded once. The sample taken for sequencing was naive CD4+ T cells sorted from blood. As for subset: CD45RA+ positively selected. Receptor source: a young man in good health.

This clone was seen just once. The CDR3, as DNA: TGTGCCATCAGTCGGACTAGCGGGGGAATCAATGAGCAGTTCTTC. The encoded protein is CAISRTSGGINEQFF. The chain uses TRBV10-3 and TRBJ2-1; 13 positions agree with TRBD2. The CDR3 totals 15 residues. Germline V CDR1 and CDR2: ENHRY, SYGVKD. With V trimmed by 5 bases and J by 6 bases, 4 bases remained unmatched.

The V and J genes are TRBV7-9 and TRBJ2-1, with D possibly TRBD2 on 6 matching bases. In germline, CDR1 is SEHNR, CDR2 FQNEAQ (reference sequence). CDR3 length: 17 residues. Deletions cut 4 bases from V and 3 bases from J, with 19 bases between. CDR3 in DNA: TGTGCCAGCAGCTCAGGAGGACGCAGCGGGCTCTACAATGAGCAGTTCTTC. Its translation is CASSSGGRSGLYNEQFF.

The chain links TRBV19 to TRBJ2-3, with 11 positions matching TRBD2. Trimming removed 1 base from V and 4 bases from J; junction bases left unmatched: 1. The CDR3 loop spans 15 amino acids. Germline CDR1 is LNHDA and CDR2 is SQIVND (reference sequence). In DNA, the CDR3 is TGTGCCAGTAGTATAGTACTAGCGGGAGCAGATACGCAGTATTTT. Translating it yields CASSIVLAGADTQYF.

The V call is TRBV5-4, the J call TRBJ2-3; D unclear. Germline V CDR1 and CDR2: SGHNT, YYREEE (reference sequence). The V end was cut by 1 base, the J end by 0 bases, with 3 bases between. This CDR3 is 13 amino acids long. The CDR3 loop is CASSLWSTDTQYF. CDR3 in DNA: TGTGCCAGCAGCTTGTGGAGCACAGATACGCAGTATTTT.

The chain links TRBV18 to TRBJ1-1, with a weak D call TRBD1 (5 bases). This CDR3 spans 16 amino acids. Germline-derived CDR1 and CDR2 are KGHSH and LQKENI. The V gene lost 3 bases and the J gene lost 3 bases, with 17 bases spanning the gap. The CDR3 spells CASSPLSKGRDTEAFF. The DNA for the CDR3 is TGTGCCAGCTCACCCCTGTCGAAGGGGCGGGACACTGAAGCTTTCTTT.

Remarks on this clone: Different DNA sequences within this sample yield the same CDR3. The V and J genes are TRBV5-4 and TRBJ2-3; D unresolved. Looked up from germline, CDR1 is SGHNT and CDR2 is YYREEE (reference sequence). The CDR3 is 14 amino acids. V lost 0 bases and J 1 base, leaving 6 bases between the germline ends. The DNA for the CDR3 is TGTGCCAGCAGCTTGGCTGGGGGCACAGATACGCAGTATTTT. It translates to CASSLAGGTDTQYF.

The J gene is TRBJ1-1, the V gene TRBV7-2, with a weak D call TRBD1 (5 bases). The germline V gene has CDR1 SGHTA and CDR2 FQGNSA. Trimming cost V 5 bases and J 1 base, with 11 bases left between them. CDR3 size: 14 residues. The CDR3 DNA is TGTGCCAGCAGCCAAGGACACGCGAACACTGAAGCTTTCTTT. As protein: CASSQGHANTEAFF.

The chain carries TRBV28 and TRBJ2-3; 8 bases fit TRBD2. V was clipped by 7 bases and J by 6 bases; unmatched bases: 9. Germline values: CDR1 MDHEN, CDR2 SYDVKM. The CDR3 is 14 residues long. The CDR3 here is CASISSGRRDTQYF. CDR3 sequence (DNA): TGTGCCAGCATCTCGAGCGGGAGACGTGATACGCAGTATTTT.

The V and J genes are TRBV5-4 and TRBJ2-1; D gene uncertain. The CDR3 sequence is 15 residues long. The ends were cut back, 0 bases at V and 0 bases at J, with 7 bases in the middle. CDR1 is SGHNT and CDR2 is YYREEE in the germline V gene (reference sequence). In nucleotides, the CDR3 is TGTGCCAGCAGCTTGGGACTCAGCTCCTACAATGAGCAGTTCTTC. This codes for CASSLGLSSYNEQFF.

This sequence joins TRBV11-2 and TRBJ2-5, with TRBD2 matching 7 bases. The V gene's germline CDR1 is SGHAT and CDR2 FQNNGV. The CDR3 runs 14 residues. The ends lost 1 base at V and 3 bases at J; junction bases unmatched: 2. In DNA, the CDR3 is TGTGCCAGCAGCTTAGTTCGGGGGGAAGAGACCCAGTACTTC. Translated: CASSLVRGEETQYF.

V gene TRBV18 combines with J gene TRBJ1-4; TRBD1 matches at 10 bases. The trim removed 2 bases at V and 7 bases at J, leaving 13 bases unmatched. In germline, CDR1 is KGHSH, CDR2 LQKENI. CDR3 size: 18 residues. The CDR3 loop reads CASSPKSGQGRYVEKLFF. The CDR3 coding sequence is TGTGCCAGCTCACCAAAATCGGGACAGGGGCGATATGTTGAAAAACTGTTTTTT.

V and J are TRBV14 and TRBJ2-2; no reliable D call. Per the germline V gene, CDR1 is SGHDN and CDR2 is FVKESK. Trimming pared 2 bases from V and 4 bases from J, leaving 8 bases between. The CDR3 runs 14 residues. CDR3 amino acids: CASSQTVSTGELFF. The DNA for the CDR3 is TGTGCCAGCAGCCAAACAGTTTCCACCGGGGAGCTGTTTTTT.

J is TRBJ2-7 and V is TRBV5-1; 10 nucleotides agree with TRBD1. The germline gives CDR1 SGHRS, CDR2 YFSETQ. With 6 bases clipped from V and 4 bases from J, the junction kept 7 bases outside the gene matches. There are 14 residues in the CDR3. CDR3 in DNA: TGCGCCAGCAATAGGGGACAGGGGACTTACGAGCAGTACTTC. Protein: CASNRGQGTYEQYF.

This chain uses TRBV18 with TRBJ2-5, with 9 bases matching TRBD1. The CDR3 extends over 15 amino acids. Germline loops: CDR1 KGHSH, CDR2 LQKENI. After removal of 4 bases from V and 4 bases from J, the junction contained 7 bases not matched to a gene. The CDR3: CASSLPGQGGETQYF. The CDR3 bases are TGTGCCAGCTCACTCCCGGGACAGGGTGGAGAGACCCAGTACTTC.

This rearrangement joins TRBV10-2 to TRBJ2-7; D may be TRBD2 (6 bases). This CDR3 spans 12 amino acids. CDR1 is WSHSY, CDR2 SAAADI, per germline. Trimming removed 8 bases from V and 4 bases from J, with 12 bases in between. The CDR3 DNA is TGCGCCAGCGGGGGGTCAGCATACGAGCAGTACTTC. It is translated as CASGGSAYEQYF.

The rearrangement joins TRBV5-1 to TRBJ1-4; D is undetermined. Trimming shortened V by 2 bases and J by 5 bases, and 7 bases separated the two germline ends. The CDR3 is 13 amino acids. Germline values: CDR1 SGHRS, CDR2 YFSETQ. The CDR3 region has the DNA TGCGCCAGCAGCTTACGCCACAATGAAAAACTGTTTTTT. It is translated as CASSLRHNEKLFF. The complete variable domain, with remaining parts taken from reference TRBV5-1 and TRBJ1-4, reads KAGVTQTPRYLIKTRGQQVTLSCSPISGHRSVSWYQQTPGQGLQFLFEYFSETQRNKGNFPGRFSGRQFSNSRSEMNVSTLELGDSALYLCASSLRHNEKLFFGSGTQLSVL.

The rearrangement links TRBV7-2 to TRBJ2-5, with D unclear. Germline assignment: CDR1 SGHTA and CDR2 FQGNSA. This CDR3 is built from 14 residues. V dropped 4 bases and J dropped 0 bases, with 9 bases sitting between them. The CDR3 loop is CASSSARDQETQYF. Here the CDR3 DNA reads TGTGCCAGCAGCTCAGCTAGGGACCAAGAGACCCAGTACTTC. The full variable domain, completed using reference TRBV7-2 and TRBJ2-5, is GAGVSQSPSNKVTEKGKDVELRCDPISGHTALYWYRQSLGQGLEFLIYFQGNSAPDKSGLPSDRFSAERTGGSVSTLTIQRTQQEDSAVYLCASSSARDQETQYFGPGTRLLVL.

This clone showed up just once. This sample also contains other DNA sequences that code for the same CDR3. The chain has TRBV5-4 and TRBJ2-5, with TRBD1 matching 8 bases. CDR1 is SGHNT and CDR2 is YYREEE in the germline V gene (reference sequence). V shed 4 bases, J shed 4 bases, and the junction held 6 bases outside the gene matches. This CDR3 has 14 amino acids. CDR3 sequence (DNA): TGTGCCAGCAGCGAAGGACAGGGTCGAGAGACCCAGTACTTC. Translation: CASSEGQGRETQYF.